The clone carrying this T cell receptor (beta chain) was seen many times. Its antigen remains unknown. These data belong to a study of human T cells and chemical hapten exposure. Study-wide context: Small volume differences among pooled libraries mainly caused per-sample TCR yield variation.

Individual cDNA molecules in this library carried unique molecular identifiers. One entry per CDR3 protein, called by TCRdb with MiXCR from the RACE reads. The top ten hold about 5.6% of the sample, which has fewer than 50,000 distinct CDR3 sequences, around 3.4% seen once. The CDR3 spans 15 residues. V lost 7 bases, J lost 0 bases, and 7 bases stayed unmatched. Study findings and constraints: Sensitizing to DPC left TCRs with a frequency above 1 in 1000 unaltered.

As to time point: healthy volunteer bleed at 6 weeks. Total RNA was isolated from whole blood that had not been fractionated. The V and J genes are TRBV12-3 or TRBV12-4 and TRBJ2-3; 7 nucleotides match TRBD2. This receptor was taken from a human donor in good health. Some clones in this sample may be carry-over from other donors' samples. Sequencing was done on a sample of whole blood. CDR3 DNA sequence: TGTGCCAGCACCCAGTTAGCGGGTAGCACAGATACGCAGTATTTT. Its protein is CASTQLAGSTDTQYF.